These 25 T cell receptor beta chains were sequenced from one sample in a study of blood T cell repertoires in COVID-19. Some clones are missing from TCRdb's copy, which holds only in-frame ones; the method was immunoSEQ multiplex PCR. The table includes roughly 100,000 clones, approximately 84% detected once. Sequencing input: peripheral blood. Receptor source: a human donor in a cohort sampled during active COVID-19.

The chain links TRBV5-1 to TRBJ2-2; D possibly corresponds to TRBD1 (7 bases). The CDR3 is made up of 14 amino acids. Trimming stripped 4 bases from V and 8 bases from J, with 15 bases between. Per the germline V gene, CDR1 is SGHRS and CDR2 is YFSETQ. The chain's CDR3 is CASSAQGGRGELFF. In DNA form, the CDR3 reads TGCGCCAGCAGCGCCCAGGGGGGCAGGGGGGAGCTGTTTTTT.

The V call is TRBV7-9, the J call TRBJ1-5; 9 bases agree with TRBD1. This CDR3 region has 16 residues. V dropped 1 base and J dropped 6; count of bases not matched to a gene: 7. Germline-derived CDR1 and CDR2 are SEHNR and FQNEAQ (reference sequence). The CDR3 nucleotides read TGTGCCAGCAGCTTAGGGGGACAGGGTCGTGGTCAGCCCCAGCATTTT. This translates into CASSLGGQGRGQPQHF.

This sequence joins TRBV5-6 and TRBJ2-3, with 9 bases aligning to TRBD1. CDR3 length: 15 amino acids. The J segment lost 3 bases and the V segment lost 3 bases, leaving 5 bases of the junction unmatched. The germline gives CDR1 SGHDT, CDR2 YYEEEE. The CDR3 DNA sequence: TGTGCCAGCAGCTGGGGACAGGGTGGGACAGATACGCAGTATTTT. Translating gives CASSWGQGGTDTQYF.

The sample holds a few counts of this clone. The chain carries TRBV20-1 and TRBJ2-3, with D perhaps matching TRBD2 (6 bases). The CDR3 covers 11 residues. Per germline, CDR1 DFQATT and CDR2 SNEGSKA (reference sequence). Trimming cost V 7 bases and J 3 bases, with 8 bases left between them. CDR3 loop: CSEGGTDTQYF. In nucleotides, the CDR3 is TGCAGTGAAGGAGGGACAGATACGCAGTATTTT.

The J gene is TRBJ2-5, the V gene TRBV6-1; D gene unclear. Trimming cost V 3 bases and J 7 bases, with 9 bases left between them. The CDR3 is 12 amino acids. Germline V lookup: CDR1 MNHNS, CDR2 SASEGT. CDR3 nucleotide sequence: TGTGCCAGCAGTGACCCGTATTGGACCCAGTACTTC. It codes for CASSDPYWTQYF.

This rearrangement joins TRBV12-3 or TRBV12-4 to TRBJ2-1; weak D call: TRBD1 (5 bases). CDR3 length: 11 amino acids. V was trimmed by 5 bases and J by 6 bases, leaving 5 bases between them. DNA of the CDR3: TGTGCCAGCAGTAGGGGCAATGAGCAGTTCTTC. Protein: CASSRGNEQFF.

CDR3 sequence: CASSLDYRDYTEAFF. As DNA, the CDR3 is TGCGCCAGCAGCTTGGATTACAGGGATTACACTGAAGCTTTCTTT. The genes are TRBV5-1 and TRBJ1-1; a possible D gene is TRBD1 (6 bases). The CDR3 is 15 amino acids. CDR1 and CDR2 from the germline V gene are SGHRS and YFSETQ. The V end lost 0 bases, the J end lost 3 bases, and 12 bases lay between the germline ends.

This clone was seen only a few times. CDR3: CASSGQNSPLHF. CDR3 nucleotide sequence: TGTGCCAGCAGCGGGCAGAATTCACCCCTCCACTTT. J is TRBJ1-6 and V is TRBV7-9; D gene unclear. The CDR3 is 12 residues long. Germline assignment: CDR1 SEHNR and CDR2 FQNEAQ (reference sequence). V shed 5 bases and J shed 7 bases, with 6 bases lying between them.

The rearrangement joins TRBV12-3 or TRBV12-4 to TRBJ1-2; D remains ambiguous. The germline V and J ends were trimmed by 6 bases and 3 bases, with 8 bases remaining between them. The CDR3 sequence is 12 residues long. CDR3 loop: CASSLDYYGYTF. CDR3 DNA: TGTGCCAGCAGCCTAGATTACTATGGCTACACCTTC.

This sequence joins TRBV6-5 and TRBJ1-6; D gene unclear. V lost 2 bases to trimming and J lost 7 bases, with 9 bases between them. Germline values: CDR1 MNHEY, CDR2 SVGAGI. The CDR3 sequence is 14 residues long. DNA for the CDR3: TGTGCCAGCAGTTACCTGGAGCAAAATTCACCCCTCCACTTT. Translated: CASSYLEQNSPLHF.

This chain connects TRBV30 to TRBJ1-2; D may be TRBD1 (5 bases). CDR3 size: 13 residues. Germline CDR1 and CDR2: GTSNPN and SVGIG (reference sequence). Trimming took 1 base from V and 8 from J, leaving 14 bases between them. The CDR3 protein is CAWSEGLSEGYTF. Here the CDR3 DNA reads TGTGCCTGGAGTGAGGGGCTTTCGGAAGGCTACACCTTC.

This chain connects TRBV6-4 to TRBJ1-5; possible D gene TRBD1, 5 bases. V was clipped by 3 bases and J by 4 bases, with 16 bases between them. Germline CDR1 and CDR2: MRHNA and SNTAGT. CDR3 length: 16 residues. In nucleotides, the CDR3 is TGTGCCAGCAGTGAAATCCCAGGGTTCCCTAATCAGCCCCAGCATTTT. This gives the protein CASSEIPGFPNQPQHF.

The J gene is TRBJ2-7, the V gene TRBV4-1; 8 bases fit TRBD1. The CDR3 consists of 16 residues. Per the germline V gene, CDR1 is MGHRA and CDR2 is YSYEKL. V shed 1 base and J 1 base; nucleotides not matched to a gene: 6. CDR3 in DNA: TGCGCCAGCAGCCAAGTAGCCGGGACAGGTTCCTACGAGCAGTACTTC. Protein sequence: CASSQVAGTGSYEQYF.

The chain links TRBV12-5 to TRBJ2-5; 14 bases fit TRBD2. Trimming took 6 bases from V and 2 from J; bases not matched to a gene: 5. Germline V gene data show CDR1 as LGHNT and CDR2 as FRNRAP. The CDR3 has 16 residues. The CDR3 spells CASGKGLAGVQETQYF. CDR3 in DNA: TGTGCTAGTGGCAAGGGACTAGCGGGAGTTCAAGAGACCCAGTACTTC.

The chain links TRBV24-1 to TRBJ2-5; TRBD2 is a possible D gene (5 bases). The length of the CDR3 is 16 residues. Germline V lookup: CDR1 KGHDR, CDR2 SFDVKD. With 0 bases removed from V and 4 bases from J, the gap between germline ends came to 14 bases. CDR3 loop: CATSDLSGIRGETQYF. In nucleotides, the CDR3 is TGTGCCACCAGTGATTTGTCGGGGATTCGGGGAGAGACCCAGTACTTC.

The chain employs TRBV23-1 and TRBJ2-7; 8 bases agree with TRBD2. TRBV23-1 counts as an open reading frame of uncertain function. Unmatched junction bases numbered 6, after V lost 2 bases and J lost 0 bases. This CDR3 region has 16 residues. The CDR3 reads CASSQGLAGFSYEQYF. The CDR3 DNA is TGCGCCAGCAGTCAAGGGCTAGCGGGTTTCTCCTACGAGCAGTACTTC.

The V and J genes are TRBV2 and TRBJ2-1, with D maybe TRBD2 (6 bases). The V and J ends lost 8 bases and 5 bases respectively, with 10 bases between them. The CDR3 is made up of 12 amino acids. Germline loops: CDR1 SNHLY, CDR2 FYNNEI. The CDR3 DNA reads as TGTGCCAGCTGGGACTTCGACAATGAGCAGTTCTTC. It translates to CASWDFDNEQFF.

The gene calls are TRBV18 and TRBJ2-5; D perhaps matches TRBD1 (5 bases). The CDR3 is 14 residues long. Trimming cost V 1 base and J 2 bases, with 8 bases left between them. Germline values: CDR1 KGHSH, CDR2 LQKENI. CDR3 bases: TGTGCCAGCTCACCACAACAGGTACAAGAGACCCAGTACTTC. As protein: CASSPQQVQETQYF. Together with reference TRBV18 and TRBJ2-5, the CDR3 gives the full variable domain: NAGVMQNPRHLVRRRGQEARLRCSPMKGHSHVYWYRQLPEEGLKFMVYLQKENIIDESGMPKERFSAEFPKEGPSILRIQQVVRGDSAAYFCASSPQQVQETQYFGPGTRLLVL.

The V and J genes are TRBV28 and TRBJ2-1, with a tentative D call TRBD2 (5 bases). CDR3 length: 14 residues. With 2 bases removed from V and 4 bases from J, the gap between germline ends came to 9 bases. CDR1 and CDR2 (germline): MDHEN, SYDVKM. The CDR3 DNA reads TGTGCCAGCAGTTTAGAGGGCAGATACAATGAGCAGTTCTTC. Translating gives CASSLEGRYNEQFF. Full variable domain (rest looked up from reference TRBV28 and TRBJ2-1): DVKVTQSSRYLVKRTGEKVFLECVQDMDHENMFWYRQDPGLGLRLIYFSYDVKMKEKGDIPEGYSVSREKKERFSLILESASTNQTSMYLCASSLEGRYNEQFFGPGTRLTVL.

This chain links TRBV5-8 with TRBJ2-7; TRBD1 might be the D (6 bases). Looked up from germline, CDR1 is SGHTS and CDR2 is YDEGEE. CDR3 size: 13 residues. V was clipped by 1 base and J by 2 bases, with 7 bases between them. For the CDR3, the DNA is TGTGCCAGCAGCTTGACAGGGACCTACGAGCAGTACTTC. This codes for CASSLTGTYEQYF.

The chain employs TRBV27 and TRBJ2-7; D remains unclear. Per the germline V gene, CDR1 is MNHEY and CDR2 is SMNVEV (reference sequence). The CDR3 runs 14 residues. V shed 8 bases and J shed 3 bases, with 17 bases lying between them. The CDR3 nucleotides are TGTGCCAGCGCAAATTTCAACAATTTCTACGAGCAGTACTTC. Residues: CASANFNNFYEQYF.

This chain uses TRBV6-5 with TRBJ2-2, with D unresolved. V lost 7 bases and J 4 bases, leaving 10 bases between the germline ends. This CDR3 has 13 residues. Germline lookup yields CDR1 MNHEY and CDR2 SVGAGI. The CDR3 DNA reads as TGTGCCAGCAAATTTTCGGGCACCGGGGAGCTGTTTTTT. This gives the protein CASKFSGTGELFF.

This clone appeared a few times. This chain connects TRBV19 to TRBJ1-5; 8 bases agree with TRBD1. Germline CDR1 and CDR2: LNHDA and SQIVND (reference sequence). The CDR3 contains 16 residues. J was trimmed by 3 bases and V by 3 bases; bases with no gene match: 7. The DNA of the CDR3 is TGTGCCAGTAGTATCGACGGGACAGGACCCAATCAGCCCCAGCATTTT. It is translated as CASSIDGTGPNQPQHF.

V gene TRBV3-1 (or the pseudogene TRBV3-2) combines with J gene TRBJ1-4, with TRBD1 as a possible D gene (6 bases). Germline loops: CDR1 LGHDT, CDR2 YNNKEL (reference sequence). Trimming took 5 bases from V and 3 from J, leaving 16 bases between them. The length of the CDR3 is 16 residues. CDR3 nucleotides: TGTGCCAGCAGCGGACAGTACCAGGGGTCTAATGAAAAACTGTTTTTT. Its translation: CASSGQYQGSNEKLFF.

The chain combines TRBV4-1 with TRBJ2-3; 14 bases fit TRBD2. CDR1 is MGHRA, CDR2 YSYEKL, per germline. Losses at the gene ends were 3 bases for V and 0 bases for J; bases not matched to a gene: 5. This CDR3 has 18 residues. For the CDR3, the DNA is TGCGCCAGCAGCCACCCGGGACTAGCGGGGGAAAGCACAGATACGCAGTATTTT. The encoded protein is CASSHPGLAGESTDTQYF.